This is a list of T cell receptor beta chains from one sample in a study of shared clonotypes between healthy human individuals. This table comes from immunoSEQ multiplex PCR, and its TCRdb copy is limited to in-frame clones, with some not included. Altogether around 690,000 clones are present, around 91% being singletons, with the ten largest covering 30% to 40%. The material sequenced was memory CD8+ T cells from PBMCs. All receptors derive from a man aged 18 to 29 in good health. Some clones in this sample may be carry-over from other donors' samples. The CDR3 runs from the conserved cysteine through the conserved F or W. Fields, in order: J gene, V gene, CDR3 protein.

TRBJ2-7 TRBV6-5 CASSYAVGERSYEQYF
TRBJ2-3 TRBV4-1 CASSQEVSGEGVIDTQYF
TRBJ2-3 TRBV28 CASSWGTTSSTDTQYF
TRBJ2-1 TRBV27 CASSLIAGVSYNEQFF
TRBJ2-2 TRBV9 CASSSPKGRRRATGELFF
TRBJ2-5 TRBV7-9 CASSSRDEGQETQYF
TRBJ1-3 TRBV9 CASSSTGSGNTIYF
TRBJ2-1 TRBV19 CASRASGSWYNEQFF
TRBJ2-1 TRBV7-3 CASSLNLAGGPYNEQFF
TRBJ1-5 TRBV28 CASSFTGTGQPQHF
TRBJ1-5 TRBV10-1 CASRSRTGQPQHF
TRBJ2-7 TRBV18 CASSPDRNYEQYF
TRBJ1-5 TRBV27 CASRTLTGLNQPQHF
TRBJ2-1 TRBV29-1 CSAFPWQFLGEQFF
TRBJ2-2 TRBV7-3 CASSSTGTGSRTGELFF
TRBJ2-7 TRBV27 CASSYRQGAQEQYF
TRBJ1-2 TRBV28 CASSLDSGEGGAGYTF
TRBJ2-5 TRBV10-2 CASRDRLAGEETQYF
TRBJ2-1 TRBV7-9 CASSLVGETGSQFF
TRBJ2-7 TRBV27 CASSPGTGFSEQYF
TRBJ2-5 TRBV28 CASSPHGAQETQYF
- TRBV30 CAWSNVPGLAGPPYEQYF
TRBJ2-7 TRBV14 CASSQVRDTAYEQYF
TRBJ1-3 TRBV14 CASSLHPGAGNTIYF
TRBJ1-4 TRBV4-1 CASSQDKGIGEKLFF
TRBJ2-7 TRBV19 CASTSREGSYEQYF
TRBJ2-7 TRBV4-2 CASSPPDSWYEQYF
TRBJ2-3 TRBV6-1 CASSEDMQREFPDTQYF
TRBJ1-1 TRBV19 CASSILGPHTEAFF